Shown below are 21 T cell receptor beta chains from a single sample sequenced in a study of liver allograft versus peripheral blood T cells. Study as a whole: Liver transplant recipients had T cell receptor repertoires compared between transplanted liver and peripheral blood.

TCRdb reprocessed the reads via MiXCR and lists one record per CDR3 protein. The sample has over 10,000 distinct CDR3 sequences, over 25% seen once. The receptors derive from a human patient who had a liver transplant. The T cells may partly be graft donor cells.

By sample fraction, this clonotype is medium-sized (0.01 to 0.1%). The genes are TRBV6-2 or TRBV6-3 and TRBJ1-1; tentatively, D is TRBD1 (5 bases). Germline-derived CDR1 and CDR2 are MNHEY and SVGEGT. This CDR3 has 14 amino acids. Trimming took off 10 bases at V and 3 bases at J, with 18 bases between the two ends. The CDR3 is CATQVKGRDTEAFF. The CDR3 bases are TGTGCCACACAGGTTAAGGGGAGGGACACTGAAGCTTTCTTT.

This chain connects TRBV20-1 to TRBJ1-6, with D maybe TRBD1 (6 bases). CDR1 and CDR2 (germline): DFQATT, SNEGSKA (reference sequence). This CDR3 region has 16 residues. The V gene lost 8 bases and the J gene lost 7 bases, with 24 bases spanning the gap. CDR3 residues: CSYRKGGLGGNSPLHF. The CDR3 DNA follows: TGCAGTTACCGTAAGGGGGGTCTCGGAGGGAATTCACCCCTCCACTTT.

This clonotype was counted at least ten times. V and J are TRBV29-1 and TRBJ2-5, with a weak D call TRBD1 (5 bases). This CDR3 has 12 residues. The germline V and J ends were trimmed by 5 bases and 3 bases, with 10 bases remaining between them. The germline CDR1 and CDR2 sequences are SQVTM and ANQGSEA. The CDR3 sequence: CSVKGNEETQYF. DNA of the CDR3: TGCAGCGTTAAGGGGAATGAAGAGACCCAGTACTTC.

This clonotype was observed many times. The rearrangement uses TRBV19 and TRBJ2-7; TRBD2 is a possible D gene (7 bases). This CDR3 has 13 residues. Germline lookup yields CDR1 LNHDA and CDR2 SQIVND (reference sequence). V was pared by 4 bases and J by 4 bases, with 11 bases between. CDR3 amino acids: CASSSGGGYEQYF. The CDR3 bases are TGTGCCAGTAGTAGCGGGGGCGGATACGAGCAGTACTTC.

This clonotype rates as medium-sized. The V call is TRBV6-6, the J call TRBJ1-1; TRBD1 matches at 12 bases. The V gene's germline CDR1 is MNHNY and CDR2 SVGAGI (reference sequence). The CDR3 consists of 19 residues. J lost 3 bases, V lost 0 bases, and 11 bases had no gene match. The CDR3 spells CASSYSPGQGAGADTEAFF. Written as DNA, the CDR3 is TGTGCCAGCAGTTACTCTCCGGGACAGGGGGCTGGAGCGGACACTGAAGCTTTCTTT.

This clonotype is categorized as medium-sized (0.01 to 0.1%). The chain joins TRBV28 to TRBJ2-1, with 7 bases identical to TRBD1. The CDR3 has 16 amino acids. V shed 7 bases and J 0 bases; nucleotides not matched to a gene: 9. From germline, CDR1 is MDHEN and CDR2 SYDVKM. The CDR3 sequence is CASISPTGDSYNEQFF. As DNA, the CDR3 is TGTGCCAGCATCTCCCCCACAGGGGACTCCTACAATGAGCAGTTCTTC.

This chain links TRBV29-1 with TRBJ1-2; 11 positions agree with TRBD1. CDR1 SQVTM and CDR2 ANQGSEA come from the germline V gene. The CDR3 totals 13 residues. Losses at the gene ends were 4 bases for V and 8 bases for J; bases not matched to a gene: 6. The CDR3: CSVVGQGAWGYTF. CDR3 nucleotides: TGCAGCGTTGTAGGACAGGGGGCGTGGGGCTACACCTTC.

CDR3 in amino acids: CASSPEPGRISGNTIYF. For the CDR3, the DNA is TGTGCCAGCAGCCCGGAACCGGGACGGATCTCTGGAAACACCATATATTTT. J is TRBJ1-3 and V is TRBV5-4, with D possibly TRBD1 on 5 matching bases. CDR3 length equals 17 residues. Trimming cost V 4 bases and J 0 bases, with 17 bases left between them. Germline V gene sequence: CDR1 SGHNT, CDR2 YYREEE (reference sequence).

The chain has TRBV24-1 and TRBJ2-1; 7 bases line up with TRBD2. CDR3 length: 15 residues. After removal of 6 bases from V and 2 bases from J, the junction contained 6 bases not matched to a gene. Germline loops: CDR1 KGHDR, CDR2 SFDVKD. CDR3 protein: CATSFGLVPYNEQFF. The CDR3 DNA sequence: TGTGCCACCAGTTTCGGACTAGTCCCCTACAATGAGCAGTTCTTC.

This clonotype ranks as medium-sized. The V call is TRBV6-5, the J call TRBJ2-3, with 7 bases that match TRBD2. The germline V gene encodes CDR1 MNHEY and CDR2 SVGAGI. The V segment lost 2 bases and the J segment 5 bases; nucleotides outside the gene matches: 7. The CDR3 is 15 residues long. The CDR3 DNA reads TGTGCCAGCAGTTACGGCGGGAGAGCTATAGATACGCAGTATTTT. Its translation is CASSYGGRAIDTQYF.

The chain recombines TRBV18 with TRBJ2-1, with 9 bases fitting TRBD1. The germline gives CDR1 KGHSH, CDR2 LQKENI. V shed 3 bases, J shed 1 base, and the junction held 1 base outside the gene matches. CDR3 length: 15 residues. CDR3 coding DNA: TGTGCCAGCTCACCGGGACAGGGTTCCTACAATGAGCAGTTCTTC. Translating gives CASSPGQGSYNEQFF.

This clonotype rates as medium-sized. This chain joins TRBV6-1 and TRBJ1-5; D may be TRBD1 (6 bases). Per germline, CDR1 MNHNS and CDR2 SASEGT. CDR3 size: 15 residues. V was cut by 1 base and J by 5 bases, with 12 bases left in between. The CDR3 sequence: CASSEGGTYHQPQHF. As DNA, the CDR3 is TGTGCCAGCAGTGAAGGAGGGACATACCATCAGCCCCAGCATTTT.

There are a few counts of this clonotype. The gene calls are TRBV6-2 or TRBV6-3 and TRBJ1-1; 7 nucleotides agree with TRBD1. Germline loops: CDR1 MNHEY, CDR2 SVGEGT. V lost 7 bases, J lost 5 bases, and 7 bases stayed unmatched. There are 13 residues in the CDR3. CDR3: CASTRQGGTEAFF. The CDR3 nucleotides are TGTGCCAGCACTAGACAGGGAGGGACTGAAGCTTTCTTT.

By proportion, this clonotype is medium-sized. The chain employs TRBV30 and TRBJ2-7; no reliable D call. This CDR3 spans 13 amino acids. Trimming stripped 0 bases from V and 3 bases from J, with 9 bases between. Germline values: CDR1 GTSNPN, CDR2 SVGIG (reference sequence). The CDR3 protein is CAWSVSLYYEQYF. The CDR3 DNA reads TGTGCCTGGAGTGTGTCTCTTTACTACGAGCAGTACTTC. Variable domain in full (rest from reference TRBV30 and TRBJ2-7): SQTIHQWPATLVQPVGSPLSLECTVEGTSNPNLYWYRQAAGRGLQLLFYSVGIGQISSEVPQNLSASRPQDRQFILSSKKLLLSDSGFYLCAWSVSLYYEQYFGPGTRLTVT.

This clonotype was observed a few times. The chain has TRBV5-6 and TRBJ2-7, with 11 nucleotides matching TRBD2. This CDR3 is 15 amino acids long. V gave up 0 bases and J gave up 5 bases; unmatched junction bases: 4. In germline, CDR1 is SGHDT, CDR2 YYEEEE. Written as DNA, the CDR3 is TGTGCCAGCAGCTTGGTTAGCGGGGGGGCCCACGAGCAGTACTTC. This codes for CASSLVSGGAHEQYF.

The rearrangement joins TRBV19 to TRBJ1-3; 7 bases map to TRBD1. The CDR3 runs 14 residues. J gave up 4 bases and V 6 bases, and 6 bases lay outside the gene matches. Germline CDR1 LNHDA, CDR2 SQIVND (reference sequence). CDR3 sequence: CASRKQGTGNTIYF. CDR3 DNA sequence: TGTGCCAGTAGAAAACAGGGGACCGGAAACACCATATATTTT. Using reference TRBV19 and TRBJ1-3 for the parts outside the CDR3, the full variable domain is DGGITQSPKYLFRKEGQNVTLSCEQNLNHDAMYWYRQDPGQGLRLIYYSQIVNDFQKGDIAEGYSVSREKKESFPLTVTSAQKNPTAFYLCASRKQGTGNTIYFGEGSWLTVV.

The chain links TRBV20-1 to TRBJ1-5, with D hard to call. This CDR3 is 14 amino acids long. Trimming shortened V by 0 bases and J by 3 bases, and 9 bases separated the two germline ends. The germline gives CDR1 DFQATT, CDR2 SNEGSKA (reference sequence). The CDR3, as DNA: TGCAGTGCTAGAGAGATTGAAAACAATCAGCCCCAGCATTTT. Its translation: CSAREIENNQPQHF.

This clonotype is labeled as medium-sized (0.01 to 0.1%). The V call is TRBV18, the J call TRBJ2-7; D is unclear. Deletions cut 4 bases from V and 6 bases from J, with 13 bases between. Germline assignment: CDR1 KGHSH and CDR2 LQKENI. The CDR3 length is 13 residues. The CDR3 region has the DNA TGTGCCAGCTCACTTCCCGACCGGAGCGAGCAGTACTTC. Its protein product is CASSLPDRSEQYF.

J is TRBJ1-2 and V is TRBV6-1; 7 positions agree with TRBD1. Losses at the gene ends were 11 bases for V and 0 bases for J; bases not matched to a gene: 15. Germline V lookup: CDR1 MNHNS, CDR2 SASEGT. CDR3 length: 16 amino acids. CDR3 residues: CAGNRGPAQANYGYTF. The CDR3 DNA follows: TGTGCCGGGAACAGGGGTCCGGCCCAAGCTAACTATGGCTACACCTTC.

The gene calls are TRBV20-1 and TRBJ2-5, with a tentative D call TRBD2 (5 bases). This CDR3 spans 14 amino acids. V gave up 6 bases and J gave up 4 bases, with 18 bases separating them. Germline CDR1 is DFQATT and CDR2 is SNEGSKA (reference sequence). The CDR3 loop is CSASRSGVGETQYF. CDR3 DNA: TGCAGTGCCTCCAGGAGCGGAGTTGGAGAGACCCAGTACTTC.

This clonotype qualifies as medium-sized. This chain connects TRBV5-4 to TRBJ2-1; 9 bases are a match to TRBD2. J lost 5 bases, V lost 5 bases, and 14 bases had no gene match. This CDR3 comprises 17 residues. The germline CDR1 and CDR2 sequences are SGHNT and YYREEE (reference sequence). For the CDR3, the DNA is TGTGCCAGCAGTCCACAAATCGCGACTAGCGGAGACAATGAGCAGTTCTTC. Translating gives CASSPQIATSGDNEQFF.